These T cell receptor beta chains were read from a single sample in a study of blood T cell repertoires in COVID-19. Profiled with immunoSEQ multiplex PCR; TCRdb holds only in-frame clones, not every one. The sample yields tens of thousands of clones, about 93% seen once. Input material: peripheral blood. All receptors come from a human donor in a cohort sampled during active COVID-19. CDR3s include the opening cysteine and the closing phenylalanine or tryptophan. A D gene is named only where the DNA matches it firmly. Some rows have no size entry. The others give once, few or many, or a class for an expanded clone.

j_gene: TRBJ2-7; v_gene: TRBV10-3; abundance: NA; d_gene: TRBD2; CDR3aa: CAISSLAGPYEQYF; CDR3nt: TGTGCCATCAGTTCGCTAGCGGGACCCTACGAGCAGTACTTC
j_gene: TRBJ2-2; v_gene: TRBV11-2; abundance: NA; d_gene: TRBD2; CDR3aa: CASSLTSGGITGELFF; CDR3nt: TGTGCCAGCAGCTTAACTAGCGGGGGTATAACCGGGGAGCTGTTTTTT
j_gene: TRBJ1-1; v_gene: TRBV27; abundance: NA; d_gene: TRBD1; CDR3aa: CASCPPGTGGMCTEAFF; CDR3nt: TGTGCCAGCTGCCCCCCCGGGACAGGGGGCATGTGCACTGAAGCTTTCTTT
j_gene: TRBJ2-5; v_gene: TRBV19; abundance: NA; d_gene: TRBD2; CDR3aa: CASSGGTSGGETQYF; CDR3nt: TGTGCCAGTAGCGGCGGGACTAGCGGGGGAGAGACCCAGTACTTC
j_gene: TRBJ2-2; v_gene: TRBV5-1; abundance: NA; d_gene: NA; CDR3aa: CASSPPGSFNTGELFF; CDR3nt: TGCGCCAGCAGCCCACCCGGGAGCTTCAACACCGGGGAGCTGTTTTTT
j_gene: TRBJ1-1; v_gene: TRBV6-5; abundance: NA; d_gene: NA; CDR3aa: CASSYGALNTEAFF; CDR3nt: TGTGCCAGCAGTTACGGGGCTTTGAACACTGAAGCTTTCTTT
j_gene: TRBJ1-1; v_gene: TRBV5-1; abundance: NA; d_gene: TRBD1; CDR3aa: CASSWLGQEDEAFF; CDR3nt: TGCGCCAGCAGCTGGTTAGGACAGGAAGATGAAGCTTTCTTT
j_gene: TRBJ2-2; v_gene: TRBV12-3/TRBV12-4; abundance: NA; d_gene: TRBD2; CDR3aa: CASRPGGAGELFF; CDR3nt: TGTGCCAGCAGACCGGGGGGGGCCGGGGAGCTGTTTTTT
j_gene: TRBJ2-5; v_gene: TRBV7-2; abundance: NA; d_gene: TRBD1; CDR3aa: CASSRGQRETQYF; CDR3nt: TGTGCCAGCAGCCGGGGACAGAGGGAGACCCAGTACTTC
j_gene: TRBJ1-4; v_gene: TRBV7-9; abundance: NA; d_gene: NA; CDR3aa: CASSPRTAATNEKLFF; CDR3nt: TGTGCCAGCAGCCCCAGGACAGCAGCAACTAATGAAAAACTGTTTTTT
j_gene: TRBJ1-2; v_gene: TRBV5-1; abundance: NA; d_gene: NA; CDR3aa: CASSLVKGESTF; CDR3nt: TGCGCCAGCAGCTTGGTGAAGGGAGAGTCCACCTTC
j_gene: TRBJ1-1; v_gene: TRBV30; abundance: NA; d_gene: TRBD1; CDR3aa: CAWSRKTGRDTEAFF; CDR3nt: TGTGCCTGGAGTCGTAAGACAGGGCGGGACACTGAAGCTTTCTTT
j_gene: TRBJ2-3; v_gene: TRBV7-3; abundance: NA; d_gene: NA; CDR3aa: CASSSGHLTDTQYF; CDR3nt: TGTGCCAGCAGCTCGGGACATCTCACAGATACGCAGTATTTT
j_gene: TRBJ2-5; v_gene: TRBV2; abundance: NA; d_gene: NA; CDR3aa: CASSGVAVQETQYF; CDR3nt: TGTGCCAGCAGTGGGGTAGCGGTTCAAGAGACCCAGTACTTC
j_gene: TRBJ2-7; v_gene: TRBV6-2/TRBV6-3; abundance: NA; d_gene: NA; CDR3aa: CASSFTTPSYEQYF; CDR3nt: TGTGCCAGCAGTTTTACTACCCCGTCCTACGAGCAGTACTTC
j_gene: TRBJ1-1; v_gene: TRBV3-1/TRBV3-2; abundance: NA; d_gene: NA; CDR3aa: CASRPEDGATEAFF; CDR3nt: TGTGCCAGCAGGCCCGAGGATGGGGCCACTGAAGCTTTCTTT
j_gene: TRBJ1-2; v_gene: TRBV6-5; abundance: NA; d_gene: TRBD1; CDR3aa: CASSMGQGYYGYTF; CDR3nt: TGTGCCAGCAGTATGGGACAGGGCTACTATGGCTACACCTTC
j_gene: TRBJ2-7; v_gene: TRBV6-2/TRBV6-3; abundance: once; d_gene: NA; CDR3aa: CASSSTPQGRNEQYF; CDR3nt: TGTGCCAGCAGTTCCACCCCACAGGGTAGAAACGAGCAGTACTTC
j_gene: TRBJ2-2; v_gene: TRBV27; abundance: NA; d_gene: NA; CDR3aa: CASSSAGTVVAGELFF; CDR3nt: TGTGCCAGCAGTTCGGCCGGGACTGTAGTCGCCGGGGAGCTGTTTTTT
j_gene: TRBJ2-3; v_gene: TRBV7-2; abundance: once; d_gene: NA; CDR3aa: CASSFQGGGADTQYF; CDR3nt: TGTGCCAGCAGCTTCCAGGGGGGCGGCGCAGATACGCAGTATTTT
j_gene: TRBJ2-3; v_gene: TRBV9; abundance: NA; d_gene: TRBD2; CDR3aa: CASSVETSDTDTQYF; CDR3nt: TGTGCCAGCAGCGTAGAAACTAGCGACACAGATACGCAGTATTTT
j_gene: TRBJ2-2; v_gene: TRBV10-3; abundance: NA; d_gene: NA; CDR3aa: CAITAGNTGELFF; CDR3nt: TGTGCCATCACTGCCGGTAACACCGGGGAGCTGTTTTTT
j_gene: TRBJ1-5; v_gene: TRBV27; abundance: once; d_gene: NA; CDR3aa: CASSRGGYSNQPQHF; CDR3nt: TGTGCCAGCAGTCGTGGGGGGTATAGCAATCAGCCCCAGCATTTT
j_gene: TRBJ2-5; v_gene: TRBV5-4; abundance: NA; d_gene: NA; CDR3aa: CASSLQQGRETQYF; CDR3nt: TGTGCCAGCAGCTTGCAACAGGGGAGGGAGACCCAGTACTTC
j_gene: TRBJ1-3; v_gene: TRBV2; abundance: NA; d_gene: NA; CDR3aa: CASSDFGPDGNTIYF; CDR3nt: TGTGCCAGCAGTGATTTTGGGCCAGACGGAAACACCATATATTTT
j_gene: TRBJ1-2; v_gene: TRBV3-1/TRBV3-2; abundance: NA; d_gene: NA; CDR3aa: CASSPDKSYGYTF; CDR3nt: TGTGCCAGCAGCCCCGACAAGAGCTATGGCTACACCTTC
j_gene: TRBJ1-2; v_gene: TRBV20-1; abundance: NA; d_gene: NA; CDR3aa: CSATGTYSYTF; CDR3nt: TGCAGTGCAACGGGGACTTACAGCTACACCTTC
j_gene: TRBJ1-1; v_gene: TRBV6-5; abundance: NA; d_gene: TRBD1; CDR3aa: CASSKPGTDEAFF; CDR3nt: TGTGCCAGCAGTAAACCCGGGACAGATGAAGCTTTCTTT
j_gene: TRBJ2-7; v_gene: TRBV23-1; abundance: few; d_gene: NA; CDR3aa: CASSQTEFPSYEQYF; CDR3nt: TGCGCCAGCAGTCAAACAGAGTTCCCTTCCTACGAGCAGTACTTC
j_gene: TRBJ2-3; v_gene: TRBV25-1; abundance: NA; d_gene: NA; CDR3aa: CASSDAWGADTQYF; CDR3nt: TGTGCCAGCAGTGACGCGTGGGGAGCAGATACGCAGTATTTT
j_gene: TRBJ2-3; v_gene: TRBV18; abundance: NA; d_gene: NA; CDR3aa: CASSPPGGRGLTDTQYF; CDR3nt: TGTGCCAGCTCACCCCCGGGTGGGCGGGGCCTAACAGATACGCAGTATTTT
j_gene: TRBJ2-2; v_gene: TRBV11-3; abundance: NA; d_gene: TRBD2; CDR3aa: CASSFTSGGGNTGELFF; CDR3nt: TGTGCCAGCAGCTTTACTAGCGGGGGGGGAAACACCGGGGAGCTGTTTTTT
j_gene: TRBJ1-2; v_gene: TRBV20-1; abundance: few; d_gene: NA; CDR3aa: CSASTPRGETYGYTF; CDR3nt: TGCAGTGCTAGTACCCCCCGGGGAGAAACGTATGGCTACACCTTC
j_gene: TRBJ2-1; v_gene: TRBV3-1/TRBV3-2; abundance: few; d_gene: TRBD2; CDR3aa: CASSQGSASGGINEQFF; CDR3nt: TGTGCCAGCAGCCAAGGGTCGGCTAGCGGGGGGATCAATGAGCAGTTCTTC
j_gene: TRBJ2-3; v_gene: TRBV27; abundance: NA; d_gene: TRBD1; CDR3aa: CASSGDRGTDTQYF; CDR3nt: TGTGCCAGCAGTGGGGACAGGGGCACAGATACGCAGTATTTT
j_gene: TRBJ2-5; v_gene: TRBV4-2; abundance: NA; d_gene: TRBD1; CDR3aa: CASSQEGQGQETQYF; CDR3nt: TGTGCCAGCAGCCAAGAAGGACAGGGCCAAGAGACCCAGTACTTC
j_gene: TRBJ2-3; v_gene: TRBV7-2; abundance: NA; d_gene: NA; CDR3aa: CASSLSGGSRDTQYF; CDR3nt: TGTGCCAGCAGCTTAAGTGGTGGAAGCAGGGATACGCAGTATTTT
j_gene: TRBJ1-4; v_gene: TRBV4-1; abundance: NA; d_gene: NA; CDR3aa: CASSQARGATNEKLFF; CDR3nt: TGCGCCAGCAGCCAAGCCCGTGGAGCGACTAATGAAAAACTGTTTTTT
j_gene: TRBJ2-7; v_gene: TRBV6-2/TRBV6-3; abundance: NA; d_gene: NA; CDR3aa: CASSKHRSFADYEQYF; CDR3nt: TGTGCCAGCAGCAAGCATAGGTCCTTTGCGGACTACGAGCAGTACTTC
j_gene: TRBJ1-4; v_gene: TRBV5-1; abundance: NA; d_gene: TRBD1; CDR3aa: CASTRQGDEKLFF; CDR3nt: TGCGCCAGCACGAGACAGGGGGACGAAAAACTGTTTTTT
j_gene: TRBJ1-1; v_gene: TRBV11-1; abundance: NA; d_gene: NA; CDR3aa: CASSARSGTEAFF; CDR3nt: TGTGCCAGCAGCGCCCGGTCGGGGACTGAAGCTTTCTTT
j_gene: TRBJ1-5; v_gene: TRBV5-4; abundance: once; d_gene: NA; CDR3aa: CASSLGGVNQPQHF; CDR3nt: TGTGCCAGCAGCTTGGGGGGGGTCAATCAGCCCCAGCATTTT
j_gene: TRBJ2-7; v_gene: TRBV6-6; abundance: once; d_gene: TRBD2; CDR3aa: CASSDPGREGEQYF; CDR3nt: TGTGCCAGCAGTGATCCGGGACGGGAGGGCGAGCAGTACTTC
j_gene: TRBJ1-4; v_gene: TRBV18; abundance: once; d_gene: NA; CDR3aa: CASSPLPLGGWATNEKLFF; CDR3nt: TGTGCCAGCTCACCACTTCCCCTCGGGGGTTGGGCAACTAATGAAAAACTGTTTTTT
j_gene: TRBJ2-2; v_gene: TRBV7-6; abundance: NA; d_gene: TRBD2; CDR3aa: CASSPRLAGRADTGELFF; CDR3nt: TGTGCCAGCAGCCCCCGCCTAGCGGGGCGGGCAGACACCGGGGAGCTGTTTTTT
j_gene: TRBJ2-5; v_gene: TRBV6-2/TRBV6-3; abundance: NA; d_gene: NA; CDR3aa: CASSYVGGLGETQYF; CDR3nt: TGTGCCAGCAGTTACGTGGGGGGGCTCGGAGAGACCCAGTACTTC
j_gene: TRBJ2-3; v_gene: TRBV5-1; abundance: once; d_gene: TRBD2; CDR3aa: CASSLDPGTSNRAQYF; CDR3nt: TGCGCCAGCAGCTTGGATCCCGGGACTAGCAATCGGGCGCAGTATTTT
j_gene: TRBJ2-2; v_gene: TRBV19; abundance: NA; d_gene: TRBD1; CDR3aa: CASRYRGAGELFF; CDR3nt: TGTGCCAGTAGGTACAGGGGCGCCGGGGAGCTGTTTTTT
j_gene: TRBJ2-2; v_gene: TRBV30; abundance: NA; d_gene: TRBD1; CDR3aa: CAWSGTGGSAGELFF; CDR3nt: TGTGCCTGGAGTGGAACAGGGGGTTCGGCCGGGGAGCTGTTTTTT